This paragraph reports one TCR beta chain. Its target is unknown. The sample originates from a study of shared clonotypes between healthy human individuals. Broader study findings: Blood alone was sampled, and tissue repertoires likely differ. How much donors shared clonotypes was expected to be affected by sequencing depth.

Genomic DNA for unsorted samples was obtained from 97 million or so PBMCs. From germline, CDR1 is SNHLY and CDR2 FYNNEI. Trimming took off 3 bases at V and 0 bases at J, with 8 bases between the two ends. There are 14 residues in the CDR3. The data were produced by immunoSEQ multiplex PCR, yet TCRdb's version contains in-frame clones alone and is incomplete. Among about 490,000 clones listed, 70% to 80% were seen once. The chain couples TRBV2 to TRBJ1-2; D is undetermined. The sample comprised PBMCs. This sequence originates from a woman aged 40-49 years in good health. Some clones in this sample may be carry-over from other donors' samples. The CDR3 DNA reads as TGTGCCAGCAGTGACCCACGGCCTAACTATGGCTACACCTTC. Encoded protein: CASSDPRPNYGYTF.